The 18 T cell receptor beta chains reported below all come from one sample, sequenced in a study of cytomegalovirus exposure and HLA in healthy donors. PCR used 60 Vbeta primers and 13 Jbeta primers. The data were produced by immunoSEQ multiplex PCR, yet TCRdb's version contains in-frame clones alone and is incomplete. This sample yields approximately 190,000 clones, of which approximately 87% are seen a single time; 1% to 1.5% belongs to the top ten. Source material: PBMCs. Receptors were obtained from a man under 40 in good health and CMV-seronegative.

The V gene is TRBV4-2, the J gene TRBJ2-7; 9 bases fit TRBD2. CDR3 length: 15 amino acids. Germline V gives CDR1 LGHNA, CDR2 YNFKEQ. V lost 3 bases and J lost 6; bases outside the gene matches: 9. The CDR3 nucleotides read TGTGCCAGCAGCCACCGACTAGCGGTGGACTCCGAGCAGTACTTC. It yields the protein CASSHRLAVDSEQYF.

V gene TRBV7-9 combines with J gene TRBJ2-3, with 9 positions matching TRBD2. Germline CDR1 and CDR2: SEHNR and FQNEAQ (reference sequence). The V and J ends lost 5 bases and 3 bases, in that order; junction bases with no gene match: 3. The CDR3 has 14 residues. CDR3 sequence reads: CASSPLAGTDTQYF. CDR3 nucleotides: TGTGCCAGCAGCCCCCTAGCGGGAACAGATACGCAGTATTTT.

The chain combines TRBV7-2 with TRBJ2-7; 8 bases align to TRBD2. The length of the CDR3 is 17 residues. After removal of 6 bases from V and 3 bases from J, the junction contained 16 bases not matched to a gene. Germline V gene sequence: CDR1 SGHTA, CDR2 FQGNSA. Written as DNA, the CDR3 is TGTGCCAGCAGTCTGGGATTTCAGCGGGAGATCATCTACGAGCAGTACTTC. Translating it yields CASSLGFQREIIYEQYF.

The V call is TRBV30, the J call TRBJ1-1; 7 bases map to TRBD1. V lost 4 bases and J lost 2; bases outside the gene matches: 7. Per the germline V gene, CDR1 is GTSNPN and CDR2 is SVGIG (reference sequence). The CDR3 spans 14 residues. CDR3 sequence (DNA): TGTGCCTGGACGGGACAGCTTAAAAACACTGAAGCTTTCTTT. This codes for CAWTGQLKNTEAFF.

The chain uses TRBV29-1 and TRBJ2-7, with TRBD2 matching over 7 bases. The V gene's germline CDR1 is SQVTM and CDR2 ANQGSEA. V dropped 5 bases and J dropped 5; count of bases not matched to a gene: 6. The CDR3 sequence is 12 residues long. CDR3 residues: CSVMRERDEQYF. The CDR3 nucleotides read TGCAGCGTTATGCGGGAGCGGGACGAGCAGTACTTC.

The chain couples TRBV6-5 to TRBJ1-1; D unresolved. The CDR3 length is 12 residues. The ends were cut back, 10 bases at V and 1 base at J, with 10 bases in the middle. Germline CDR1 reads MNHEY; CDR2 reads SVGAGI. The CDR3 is CATSWANTEAFF. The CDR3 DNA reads TGTGCCACCTCATGGGCGAACACTGAAGCTTTCTTT.

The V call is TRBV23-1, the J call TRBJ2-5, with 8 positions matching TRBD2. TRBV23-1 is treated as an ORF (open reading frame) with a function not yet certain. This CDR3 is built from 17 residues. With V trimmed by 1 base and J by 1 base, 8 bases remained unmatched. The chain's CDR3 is CASSQCTSGGPQETQYF. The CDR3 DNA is TGCGCCAGCAGTCAATGTACCTCGGGAGGGCCCCAAGAGACCCAGTACTTC.

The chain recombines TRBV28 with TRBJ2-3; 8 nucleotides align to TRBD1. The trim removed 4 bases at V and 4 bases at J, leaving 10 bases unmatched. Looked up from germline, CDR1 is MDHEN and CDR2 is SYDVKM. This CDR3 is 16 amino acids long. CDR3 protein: CASSSLGQGRADTQYF. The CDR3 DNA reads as TGTGCCAGCAGTTCCCTCGGACAGGGTCGAGCAGATACGCAGTATTTT. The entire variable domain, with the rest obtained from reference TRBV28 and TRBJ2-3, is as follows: DVKVTQSSRYLVKRTGEKVFLECVQDMDHENMFWYRQDPGLGLRLIYFSYDVKMKEKGDIPEGYSVSREKKERFSLILESASTNQTSMYLCASSSLGQGRADTQYFGPGTRLTVL.

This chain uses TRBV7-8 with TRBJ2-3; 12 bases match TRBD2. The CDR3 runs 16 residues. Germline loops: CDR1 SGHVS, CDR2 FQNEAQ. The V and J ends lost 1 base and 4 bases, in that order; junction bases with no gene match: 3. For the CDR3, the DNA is TGTGCCAGCAGCTTAGGGACTAGCGGGATTTCAGATACGCAGTATTTT. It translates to CASSLGTSGISDTQYF.

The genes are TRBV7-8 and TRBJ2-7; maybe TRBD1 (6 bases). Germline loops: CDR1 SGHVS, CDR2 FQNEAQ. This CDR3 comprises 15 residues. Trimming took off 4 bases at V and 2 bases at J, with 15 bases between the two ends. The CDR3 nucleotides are TGTGCCAGCAGCTACCCCGGGACACCAACCTACGAGCAGTACTTC. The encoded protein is CASSYPGTPTYEQYF. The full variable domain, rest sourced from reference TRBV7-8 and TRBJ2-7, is GAGVSQSPRYKVAKRGQDVALRCDPISGHVSLFWYQQALGQGPEFLTYFQNEAQLDKSGLPSDRFFAERPEGSVSTLKIQRTQQEDSAVYLCASSYPGTPTYEQYFGPGTRLTVT.

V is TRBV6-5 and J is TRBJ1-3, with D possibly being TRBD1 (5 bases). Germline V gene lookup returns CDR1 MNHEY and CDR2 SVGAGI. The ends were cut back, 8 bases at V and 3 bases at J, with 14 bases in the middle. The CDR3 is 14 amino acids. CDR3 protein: CASAPQGGGNTIYF. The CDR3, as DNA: TGTGCCAGCGCGCCCCAGGGAGGTGGAAACACCATATATTTT.

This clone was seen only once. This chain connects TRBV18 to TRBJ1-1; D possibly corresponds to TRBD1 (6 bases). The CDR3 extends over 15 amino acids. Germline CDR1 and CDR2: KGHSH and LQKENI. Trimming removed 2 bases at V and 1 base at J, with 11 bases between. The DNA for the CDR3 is TGTGCCAGCTCACCAGGGACAAGGGGGAACACTGAAGCTTTCTTT. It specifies CASSPGTRGNTEAFF.

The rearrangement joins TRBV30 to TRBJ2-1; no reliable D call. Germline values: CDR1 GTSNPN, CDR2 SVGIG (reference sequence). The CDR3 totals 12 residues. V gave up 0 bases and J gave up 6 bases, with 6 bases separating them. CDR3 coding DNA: TGTGCCTGGAGTGTTTCCCGCAATGAGCAGTTCTTC. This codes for CAWSVSRNEQFF.

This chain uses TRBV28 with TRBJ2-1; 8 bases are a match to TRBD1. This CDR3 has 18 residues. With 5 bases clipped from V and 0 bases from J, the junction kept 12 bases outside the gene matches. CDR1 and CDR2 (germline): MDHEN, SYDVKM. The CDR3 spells CASSRKTGDLGSYNEQFF. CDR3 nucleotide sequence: TGTGCCAGCAGTCGAAAGACAGGGGATCTGGGCTCCTACAATGAGCAGTTCTTC.

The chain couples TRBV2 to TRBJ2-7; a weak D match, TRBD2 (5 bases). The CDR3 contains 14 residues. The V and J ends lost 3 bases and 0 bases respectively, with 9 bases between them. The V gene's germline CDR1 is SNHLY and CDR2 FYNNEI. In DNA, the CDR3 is TGTGCCAGCAGTGACCGAGCGGACTCCTACGAGCAGTACTTC. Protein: CASSDRADSYEQYF.

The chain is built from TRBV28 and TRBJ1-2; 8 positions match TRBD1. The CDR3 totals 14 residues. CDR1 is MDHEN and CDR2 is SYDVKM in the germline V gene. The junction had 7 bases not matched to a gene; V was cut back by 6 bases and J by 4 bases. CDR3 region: CASSLDRDPYGYTF. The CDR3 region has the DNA TGTGCCAGCAGCTTGGACAGGGATCCCTATGGCTACACCTTC.

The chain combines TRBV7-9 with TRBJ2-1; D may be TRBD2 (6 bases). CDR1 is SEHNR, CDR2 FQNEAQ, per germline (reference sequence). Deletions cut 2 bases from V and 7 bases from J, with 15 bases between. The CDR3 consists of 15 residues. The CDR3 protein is CASSLQGLEGNEQFF. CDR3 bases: TGTGCCAGCAGCTTACAGGGACTTGAGGGGAATGAGCAGTTCTTC.

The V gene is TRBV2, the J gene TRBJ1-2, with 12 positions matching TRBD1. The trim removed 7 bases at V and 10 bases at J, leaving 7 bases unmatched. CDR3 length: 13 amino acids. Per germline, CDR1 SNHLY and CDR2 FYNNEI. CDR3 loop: CASTVGQGAYYTF. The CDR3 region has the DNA TGTGCCAGCACTGTGGGACAGGGGGCGTACTACACCTTC.